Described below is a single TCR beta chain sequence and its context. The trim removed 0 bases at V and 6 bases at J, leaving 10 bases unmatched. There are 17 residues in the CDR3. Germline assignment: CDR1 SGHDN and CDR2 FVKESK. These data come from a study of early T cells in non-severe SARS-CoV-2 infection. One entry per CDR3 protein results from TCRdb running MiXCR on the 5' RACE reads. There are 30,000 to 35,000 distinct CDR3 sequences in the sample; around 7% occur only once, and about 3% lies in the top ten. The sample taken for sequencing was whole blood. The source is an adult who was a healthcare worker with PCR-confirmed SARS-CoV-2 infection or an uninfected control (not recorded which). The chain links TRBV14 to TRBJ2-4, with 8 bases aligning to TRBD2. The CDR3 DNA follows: TGTGCCAGCAGCCAAGACCCCCCAAGCGGGAGAATAAACATTCAGTACTTC. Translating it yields CASSQDPPSGRINIQYF.